This TCR beta chain emerged from a study of blood T cell repertoires in COVID-19. CDR1 and CDR2 from the germline V gene are MNHEY and SVGEGT. Trimming pared 0 bases from V and 7 bases from J, leaving 13 bases between. CDR3 length: 15 residues. Sequencing was performed with immunoSEQ multiplex PCR; in TCRdb, only in-frame clones are kept and a portion is missing. The repertoire holds over 70,000 clones, with roughly 87% as singletons. Sequenced input: peripheral blood. The V gene is TRBV6-2 or TRBV6-3, the J gene TRBJ1-5; D possibly corresponds to TRBD1 (5 bases). The TCR originated in a man between 18 and 35 years old with COVID-19, enrolled during active disease. The CDR3 loop reads CASSYSSRGEQPQHF. CDR3 in DNA: TGTGCCAGCAGTTACTCGAGCCGGGGGGAACAGCCCCAGCATTTT.